The 2 T cell receptor beta chains below were found in one sample sequenced in a study of blood T cell repertoires in COVID-19. Assay used: immunoSEQ multiplex PCR; TCRdb lists only in-frame clones, some missing. This table has approximately 110,000 clones, approximately 85% appearing once. Sequences were obtained from peripheral blood. The receptor set was obtained from a woman aged 55-75 years with COVID-19, enrolled during active disease.

The J gene is TRBJ1-6, the V gene TRBV5-4, with D possibly being TRBD1 (5 bases). Per germline, CDR1 SGHNT and CDR2 YYREEE (reference sequence). The CDR3 has 16 residues. V shed 4 bases and J shed 8 bases, with 19 bases lying between them. The CDR3: CASSPTGKGVDSPLHF. CDR3 DNA: TGTGCCAGCAGCCCCACCGGCAAAGGGGTTGATTCACCCCTCCACTTT.

There are a few counts of this clone. V usage is TRBV19 and J usage is TRBJ1-5; D might be TRBD1 (5 bases). The CDR3 consists of 15 residues. Per the germline V gene, CDR1 is LNHDA and CDR2 is SQIVND (reference sequence). The ends were cut back, 3 bases at V and 7 bases at J, with 16 bases in the middle. CDR3 protein: CASSIWSGGLQPQHF. In DNA form, the CDR3 reads TGTGCCAGTAGTATTTGGTCGGGGGGTTTGCAGCCCCAGCATTTT.